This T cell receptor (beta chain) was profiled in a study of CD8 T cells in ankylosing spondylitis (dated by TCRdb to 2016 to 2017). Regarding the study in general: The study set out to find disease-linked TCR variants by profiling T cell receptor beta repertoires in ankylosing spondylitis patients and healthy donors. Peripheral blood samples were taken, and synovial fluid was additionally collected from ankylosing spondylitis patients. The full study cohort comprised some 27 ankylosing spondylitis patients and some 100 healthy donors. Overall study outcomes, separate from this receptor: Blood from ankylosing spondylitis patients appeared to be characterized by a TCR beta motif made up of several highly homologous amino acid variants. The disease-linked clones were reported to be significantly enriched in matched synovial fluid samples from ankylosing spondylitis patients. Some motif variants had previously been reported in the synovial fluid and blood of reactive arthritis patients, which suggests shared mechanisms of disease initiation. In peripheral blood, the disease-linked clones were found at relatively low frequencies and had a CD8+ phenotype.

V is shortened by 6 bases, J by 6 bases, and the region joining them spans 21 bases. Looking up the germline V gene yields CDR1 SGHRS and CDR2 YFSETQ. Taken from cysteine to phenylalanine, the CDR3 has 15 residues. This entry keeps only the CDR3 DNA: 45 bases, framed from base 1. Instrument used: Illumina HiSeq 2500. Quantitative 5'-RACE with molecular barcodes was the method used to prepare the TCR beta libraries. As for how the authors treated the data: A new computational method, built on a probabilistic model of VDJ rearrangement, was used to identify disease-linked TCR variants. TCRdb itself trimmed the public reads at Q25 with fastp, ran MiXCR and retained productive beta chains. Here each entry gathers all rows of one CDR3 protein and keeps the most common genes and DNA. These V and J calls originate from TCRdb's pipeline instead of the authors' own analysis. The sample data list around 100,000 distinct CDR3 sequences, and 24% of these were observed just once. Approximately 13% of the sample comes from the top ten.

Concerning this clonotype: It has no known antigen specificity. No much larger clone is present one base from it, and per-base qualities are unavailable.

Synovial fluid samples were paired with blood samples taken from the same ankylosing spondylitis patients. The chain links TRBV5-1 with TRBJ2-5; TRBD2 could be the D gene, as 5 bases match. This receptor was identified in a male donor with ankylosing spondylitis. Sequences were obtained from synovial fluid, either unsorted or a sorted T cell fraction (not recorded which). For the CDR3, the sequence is CASKAPGLASQTQYF. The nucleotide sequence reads TGCGCCAGCAAGGCCCCGGGTTTAGCGTCCCAGACCCAGTACTTC.